This TCR beta chain was identified in a study of Graves' ophthalmopathy and Graves' hyperthyroidism. The germline V gene has CDR1 SGHTA and CDR2 FQGNSA. Deletions cut 4 bases from V and 5 bases from J, with 12 bases between. This CDR3 is 13 amino acids long. As the template, RNA transcripts were used to amplify TCR beta CDR3 regions. HTBI primers were used in a first-round RT-PCR, which preceded a second-round multiplex PCR. One entry per CDR3 protein results from TCRdb running MiXCR on the multiplex PCR reads. The sample yields fewer than 400,000 distinct CDR3 sequences, 15% to 20% seen once. This sequence was found in a woman between 18 and 30 years old with Graves' ophthalmopathy. This chain uses TRBV7-2 with TRBJ2-7; D is ambiguous. The sequenced material came from peripheral blood. CDR3 protein: CASSSLRVDEQYF. The DNA for the CDR3 is TGTGCCAGCAGCTCCCTCCGGGTGGACGAGCAGTACTTC.